This passage covers 20 T cell receptor beta chains from one sample sequenced in a study of OX40 agonist ivuxolimab in advanced cancers. Using immunoSEQ multiplex PCR, the repertoire was profiled, and TCRdb retains in-frame clones only, with some absent. The top ten hold approximately 0.68% of the sample, which has tens of thousands of clones, approximately 87% seen once. The sample in question was CD4+ or CD8+ T cells sorted from blood, obtained in a trial of the OX40 agonist ivuxolimab. These TCRs come from an adult with an advanced solid tumor such as melanoma, head and neck, liver or kidney cancer.

V and J are TRBV4-1 and TRBJ1-5; D gene unclear. CDR1 and CDR2 from the germline V gene are MGHRA and YSYEKL. The ends were cut back, 0 bases at V and 0 bases at J, with 18 bases in the middle. This CDR3 contains 19 residues. The CDR3 region is CASSQDFILTGYSNQPQHF. CDR3 coding DNA: TGCGCCAGCAGCCAAGATTTTATCCTCACCGGGTATAGCAATCAGCCCCAGCATTTT.

The chain employs TRBV5-6 and TRBJ1-2, with 12 positions matching TRBD1. The CDR3 contains 15 residues. CDR1 is SGHDT, CDR2 YYEEEE, per germline. The junction had 5 bases not matched to a gene; V was cut back by 1 base and J by 7 bases. For the CDR3, the DNA is TGTGCCAGCAGCTTGTTGGGACAGGGGGCGGGTGGCTACACCTTC. It translates to CASSLLGQGAGGYTF.

The chain is built from TRBV11-2 and TRBJ2-7, with no clear D. Looked up from germline, CDR1 is SGHAT and CDR2 is FQNNGV. The V and J ends lost 1 base and 5 bases respectively, with 3 bases between them. The CDR3 is made up of 11 amino acids. The CDR3 loop is CASSLVDEQYF. CDR3 DNA sequence: TGTGCCAGCAGCTTAGTAGACGAGCAGTACTTC.

J is TRBJ1-3 and V is TRBV7-9, with 7 bases lining up with TRBD1. CDR3 length equals 15 residues. Germline V lookup: CDR1 SEHNR, CDR2 FQNEAQ (reference sequence). J was trimmed by 5 bases and V by 5 bases; bases with no gene match: 9. CDR3 loop: CASSPRVDRRNTIYF. The CDR3 DNA sequence: TGTGCCAGCAGCCCCAGAGTGGACAGGCGAAACACCATATATTTT.

Details on this clone: Additional DNA sequences in this sample encode the identical CDR3. The chain recombines TRBV18 with TRBJ1-1; D perhaps matches TRBD1 (5 bases). This CDR3 has 13 amino acids. V was cut by 0 bases and J by 4 bases, with 6 bases left in between. Germline V gives CDR1 KGHSH, CDR2 LQKENI. DNA of the CDR3: TGTGCCAGCTCACCACCGGGGGGCACTGAAGCTTTCTTT. It translates to CASSPPGGTEAFF.

CDR3 amino acids: CASSQEGARTGTLRRYGYTF. The CDR3, as DNA: TGTGCCAGCAGCCAAGAAGGGGCCCGGACAGGGACCCTAAGACGCTATGGCTACACCTTC. V gene TRBV4-2 combines with J gene TRBJ1-2; 8 positions agree with TRBD1. Germline assignment: CDR1 LGHNA and CDR2 YNFKEQ. V trimming: 0 bases; J trimming: 4 bases; junction bases outside the gene matches: 19. The CDR3 spans 20 residues.

The chain combines TRBV4-1 with TRBJ2-7; the D gene is possibly TRBD2 (5 bases). Trimming took off 2 bases at V and 6 bases at J, with 11 bases between the two ends. CDR1 and CDR2 (germline): MGHRA, YSYEKL. This CDR3 has 13 amino acids. The DNA of the CDR3 is TGCGCCAGCAGCCAACGGAACGCGGGCGAGCAGTACTTC. This gives the protein CASSQRNAGEQYF.

The chain joins TRBV4-1 to TRBJ1-1, with 8 bases fitting TRBD1. CDR3 length equals 15 residues. Trimming took 4 bases from V and 1 from J; bases not matched to a gene: 5. Germline CDR1 reads MGHRA; CDR2 reads YSYEKL. The chain's CDR3 is CASSPYQGANTEAFF. For the CDR3, the DNA is TGCGCCAGCAGCCCTTACCAGGGGGCGAACACTGAAGCTTTCTTT.

This rearrangement joins TRBV5-6 to TRBJ1-1; D call uncertain. The CDR3 runs 14 residues. Germline CDR1 SGHDT, CDR2 YYEEEE. Trimming left V 1 base short and J 2 bases short, with 9 bases between. CDR3 nucleotide sequence: TGTGCCAGCAGCTTGCTTGGGGTTAACACTGAAGCTTTCTTT. As protein: CASSLLGVNTEAFF.

This chain's CDR3 is CASTVTVPRTGEQYF. The CDR3 nucleotides read TGTGCCAGCACGGTGACAGTACCTCGGACGGGGGAGCAGTACTTC. The rearrangement uses TRBV2 and TRBJ2-7; D is perhaps TRBD1 or TRBD2 (5 bases each). The CDR3 spans 15 residues. The germline V gene encodes CDR1 SNHLY and CDR2 FYNNEI. With 7 bases removed from V and 7 bases from J, the gap between germline ends came to 23 bases.

This chain links TRBV10-3 with TRBJ1-4, with D unclear. Germline CDR1 and CDR2: ENHRY and SYGVKD. The CDR3 is 16 residues long. V shed 3 bases and J shed 3 bases, with 14 bases lying between them. CDR3 sequence reads: CAISDLGREANEKLFF. The CDR3 DNA is TGTGCCATCAGTGACTTGGGGAGAGAGGCTAATGAAAAACTGTTTTTT.

J is TRBJ1-2 and V is TRBV11-2; no firm D call. Germline V lookup: CDR1 SGHAT, CDR2 FQNNGV. Trimming removed 5 bases from V and 4 bases from J, with 14 bases in between. The CDR3 consists of 14 residues. The CDR3: CASSRLEVGYGYTF. The CDR3 nucleotides read TGTGCCAGCAGCCGGCTCGAGGTTGGCTATGGCTACACCTTC.

The genes are TRBV30 and TRBJ1-2; D is ambiguous. The CDR3 has 13 amino acids. Germline loops: CDR1 GTSNPN, CDR2 SVGIG (reference sequence). The ends were cut back, 0 bases at V and 4 bases at J, with 9 bases in the middle. CDR3 DNA sequence: TGTGCCTGGAGTGTACGGATTCCCTATGGCTACACCTTC. Protein: CAWSVRIPYGYTF.

V usage is TRBV7-2 and J usage is TRBJ1-5, with a weak D call TRBD1 (5 bases). Per the germline V gene, CDR1 is SGHTA and CDR2 is FQGNSA. The CDR3 runs 13 residues. V was cut by 3 bases and J by 6 bases, with 9 bases left in between. CDR3 loop: CASSLMGRQPQHF. In DNA form, the CDR3 reads TGTGCCAGCAGCTTGATGGGGCGTCAGCCCCAGCATTTT.

The chain joins TRBV2 to TRBJ2-3, with D maybe TRBD1 (5 bases). Per germline, CDR1 SNHLY and CDR2 FYNNEI. With 1 base removed from V and 1 base from J, the gap between germline ends came to 6 bases. This CDR3 contains 14 residues. For the CDR3, the DNA is TGTGCCAGCAGTGAAGTACAGGGCACAGATACGCAGTATTTT. Protein product: CASSEVQGTDTQYF.

This chain links TRBV7-3 with TRBJ2-2; TRBD2 aligns across 10 bases. Germline CDR1 is SGHTA and CDR2 is FQGTGA. The CDR3 loop spans 16 amino acids. Trimming at V came to 5 bases and at J to 1 base, leaving 4 bases not matched to a gene. The CDR3 loop is CASSPRTSGNTGELFF. CDR3 bases: TGTGCCAGCAGCCCCAGGACTAGCGGGAACACCGGGGAGCTGTTTTTT.

This CDR3 is CASSGQEGDTQYF. Here the CDR3 DNA reads TGTGCCAGCAGCGGACAGGAAGGGGATACGCAGTATTTT. This chain joins TRBV7-2 and TRBJ2-3, with 7 nucleotides matching TRBD1. Looked up from germline, CDR1 is SGHTA and CDR2 is FQGNSA. The length of the CDR3 is 13 residues. Unmatched junction bases numbered 5, after V lost 5 bases and J lost 6 bases. Together with reference TRBV7-2 and TRBJ2-3, the CDR3 gives the full variable domain: GAGVSQSPSNKVTEKGKDVELRCDPISGHTALYWYRQSLGQGLEFLIYFQGNSAPDKSGLPSDRFSAERTGGSVSTLTIQRTQQEDSAVYLCASSGQEGDTQYFGPGTRLTVL.

This chain connects TRBV7-2 to TRBJ2-3; 8 positions match TRBD2. There are 18 residues in the CDR3. V was pared by 3 bases and J by 2 bases, with 13 bases of the junction left unmatched. Looked up from germline, CDR1 is SGHTA and CDR2 is FQGNSA. CDR3 region: CASSFTSGGGPSTDTQYF. The CDR3 DNA reads as TGTGCCAGCAGCTTCACCTCGGGGGGGGGCCCCTCCACAGATACGCAGTATTTT.

This chain joins TRBV5-1 and TRBJ2-7; the D call may be TRBD1 or TRBD2 (5 bases each). Deletions cut 2 bases from V and 6 bases from J, with 18 bases between. The CDR3 is made up of 15 amino acids. Germline V gives CDR1 SGHRS, CDR2 YFSETQ. The CDR3 here is CASSFSGNRDGEQYF. CDR3 DNA sequence: TGCGCCAGCAGCTTCTCGGGCAATCGGGACGGCGAGCAGTACTTC.

The chain uses TRBV9 and TRBJ2-1; weak D call: TRBD1 (5 bases). CDR1 SGDLS and CDR2 YYNGEE come from the germline V gene. Trimming stripped 2 bases from V and 5 bases from J, with 11 bases between. CDR3 length: 14 residues. The CDR3 loop is CASSVQGNDNEQFF. The CDR3 DNA reads TGTGCCAGCAGCGTCCAGGGTAACGACAATGAGCAGTTCTTC.